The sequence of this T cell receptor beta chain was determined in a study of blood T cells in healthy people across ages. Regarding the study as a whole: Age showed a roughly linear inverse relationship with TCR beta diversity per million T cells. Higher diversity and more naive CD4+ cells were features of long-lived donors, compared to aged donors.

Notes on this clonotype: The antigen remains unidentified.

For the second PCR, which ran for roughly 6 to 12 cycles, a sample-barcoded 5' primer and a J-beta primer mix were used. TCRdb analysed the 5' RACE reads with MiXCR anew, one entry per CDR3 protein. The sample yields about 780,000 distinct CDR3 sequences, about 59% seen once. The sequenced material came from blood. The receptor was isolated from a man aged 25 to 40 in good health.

CDR3 in DNA: TGTGCCAGCAGCGACTCAGGTACTAGCGGGCCCTACAATGAGCAGTTCTTC. Protein: CASSDSGTSGPYNEQFF. The chain recombines TRBV9 with TRBJ2-1; 9 bases are a match to TRBD2. The CDR3 sequence is 17 residues long. From germline, CDR1 is SGDLS and CDR2 YYNGEE. J lost 2 bases, V lost 3 bases, and 9 bases had no gene match.